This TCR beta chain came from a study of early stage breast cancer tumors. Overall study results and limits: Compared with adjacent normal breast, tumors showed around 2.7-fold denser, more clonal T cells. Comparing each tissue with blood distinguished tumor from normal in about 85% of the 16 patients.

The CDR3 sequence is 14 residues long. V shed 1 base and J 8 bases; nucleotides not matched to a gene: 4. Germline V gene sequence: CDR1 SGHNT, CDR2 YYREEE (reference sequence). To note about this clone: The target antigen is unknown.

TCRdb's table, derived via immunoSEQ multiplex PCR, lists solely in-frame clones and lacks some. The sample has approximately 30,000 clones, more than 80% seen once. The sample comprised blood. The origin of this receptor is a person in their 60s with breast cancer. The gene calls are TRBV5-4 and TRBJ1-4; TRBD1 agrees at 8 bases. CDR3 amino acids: CASSLQGAAEKLFF. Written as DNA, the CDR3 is TGTGCCAGCAGCTTGCAGGGGGCTGCGGAAAAACTGTTTTTT.